This T cell receptor (beta chain) was sequenced for a study of blood T cells in healthy people across ages. The ends lost 1 base at V and 13 bases at J; junction bases unmatched: 10. Looked up from germline, CDR1 is MGHDK and CDR2 is SYGVNS. The CDR3 consists of 14 residues. Combining a sample-barcoded 5' primer with a J-beta primer mix, a second PCR ran for roughly 7 to 12 cycles. From the 5' RACE reads, TCRdb called clonotypes with MiXCR, one entry per CDR3 protein. This repertoire shows 800,000 to 1,000,000 distinct CDR3 sequences, roughly 52% found once; its top ten account for under 15%. This clonotype has a single count.

Sequencing used blood. This TCR derives from a man aged 30 to 39 in good health. The chain recombines TRBV25-1 with TRBJ2-4, with TRBD1 matching 7 bases. CDR3 bases: TGTGCCAGCAGTGAATTGGGACCGACAGGGAAGCAGTACTTC. It codes for CASSELGPTGKQYF.